Each of the 21 T cell receptor beta chains below was sequenced from the same sample in a study of glioma-infiltrating T cells (dated by TCRdb to 2016 to 2018). Sequencing took place on an Illumina MiSeq. TCR alpha and beta CDR3 regions were amplified with the iRepertoire nested amplicon-rescue multiplex PCR (arm-PCR) platform from RNA. Through fastp at Q25 and MiXCR, TCRdb rebuilt clones from the public reads, retaining in-frame beta chains. Rows with one shared CDR3 protein collapse into an entry with the most common genes and DNA. The sample table contains around 120,000 distinct CDR3 sequences; only one count was recorded for around 25% of them. Approximately 26% of the sample is in the top ten clones. Sequencing was done on a sample of glioma tissue, nonneoplastic brain tissue, or PBMCs (not recorded which). These TCRs come from a human donor with low-grade glioma or glioblastoma, undergoing nonglioma brain surgery, or in good health (not recorded which).

The table lists this clonotype with a few counts. The chain combines TRBV4-1 with TRBJ1-4; D gene ambiguous. Germline values: CDR1 MGHRA, CDR2 YSYEKL. The CDR3 contains 13 residues. The V end lost 1 base, the J end lost 7 bases, and 7 bases lay between the germline ends. The CDR3 is CASSQVLGEKLFF. The DNA of the CDR3 is TGCGCCAGCAGCCAAGTCCTTGGTGAAAAACTGTTTTTT.

This clonotype was picked up a small number of times. The chain links TRBV7-2 to TRBJ1-2; D call uncertain. This CDR3 spans 14 amino acids. Trimming left V 3 bases short and J 6 bases short, with 14 bases between. Germline CDR1 and CDR2: SGHTA and FQGNSA. Here the CDR3 DNA reads TGTGCCAGCAGCTTTTATACCAGCACGGATGGCTACACCTTC. It translates to CASSFYTSTDGYTF.

This clonotype was observed a handful of times. This chain connects TRBV29-1 to TRBJ2-1; TRBD1 matches at 10 bases. Germline loops: CDR1 SQVTM, CDR2 ANQGSEA. V was pared by 8 bases and J by 5 bases, with 6 bases of the junction left unmatched. CDR3 size: 13 residues. CDR3 sequence: CSSRDRGDNEQFF. The CDR3 coding sequence is TGCAGCTCCCGGGACAGGGGCGACAATGAGCAGTTCTTC.

The chain combines TRBV29-1 with TRBJ1-5; D remains ambiguous. The CDR3 extends over 12 amino acids. The germline gives CDR1 SQVTM, CDR2 ANQGSEA. The V and J ends lost 4 bases and 0 bases respectively, with 4 bases between them. As DNA, the CDR3 is TGCAGCGTTGGAGATAGCAATCAGCCCCAGCATTTT. Translated, it gives CSVGDSNQPQHF. Using reference TRBV29-1 and TRBJ1-5 for the parts outside the CDR3, the full variable domain is SAVISQKPSRDICQRGTSLTIQCQVDSQVTMMFWYRQQPGQSLTLIATANQGSEATYESGFVIDKFPISRPNLTFSTLTVSNMSPEDSSIYLCSVGDSNQPQHFGDGTRLSIL.

The V and J genes are TRBV2 and TRBJ1-5; D unclear. Trimming pared 2 bases from V and 7 bases from J, leaving 18 bases between. The CDR3 has 16 residues. The V gene's germline CDR1 is SNHLY and CDR2 FYNNEI. In DNA, the CDR3 is TGTGCCAGCAGTGAATTAGGAGGCGGGAGGCGGCAGCCCCAGCATTTT. Protein: CASSELGGGRRQPQHF.

The genes are TRBV12-3 or TRBV12-4 and TRBJ1-1; 8 nucleotides line up with TRBD1. The J segment lost 4 bases and the V segment lost 5 bases, leaving 3 bases of the junction unmatched. This CDR3 comprises 13 residues. The DNA for the CDR3 is TGTGCCAGCAGTAAAACAGGGGGCACTGAAGCTTTCTTT. It codes for CASSKTGGTEAFF.

V is TRBV6-1 and J is TRBJ2-3; D remains unclear. The CDR3 totals 12 residues. CDR1 and CDR2 (germline): MNHNS, SASEGT. With 6 bases removed from V and 9 bases from J, the gap between germline ends came to 13 bases. CDR3 nucleotides: TGTGCCAGCAGCAGTTCTCGAGTAACGCAGTATTTT. Encoded protein: CASSSSRVTQYF.

This clonotype has a handful of counts. The V and J genes are TRBV6-4 and TRBJ1-6; no firm D call. The CDR3 length is 15 residues. Germline lookup yields CDR1 MRHNA and CDR2 SNTAGT. V was pared by 4 bases and J by 9 bases, with 16 bases between. This CDR3 reads CASSGTARVGSPLHF. For the CDR3, the DNA is TGTGCCAGCAGTGGAACAGCACGGGTCGGTTCACCCCTCCACTTT.

This chain uses TRBV7-2 with TRBJ2-2; a possible D gene is TRBD2 (5 bases). The CDR3 sequence is 15 residues long. From germline, CDR1 is SGHTA and CDR2 FQGNSA. Trimming shortened V by 1 base and J by 4 bases, and 10 bases separated the two germline ends. CDR3 residues: CASSLVVEGTGELFF. In DNA form, the CDR3 reads TGTGCCAGCAGCTTAGTAGTCGAGGGCACCGGGGAGCTGTTTTTT.

V is TRBV6-1 and J is TRBJ2-3, with 7 bases aligning to TRBD2. The germline V gene encodes CDR1 MNHNS and CDR2 SASEGT. V lost 5 bases and J lost 4; bases outside the gene matches: 3. The CDR3 consists of 13 residues. CDR3 amino acids: CASSRGVSDTQYF. DNA for the CDR3: TGTGCCAGCAGTCGGGGGGTTTCAGATACGCAGTATTTT.

The V call is TRBV4-1, the J call TRBJ1-4; D is uncertain. V was shortened by 4 bases and J by 10 bases, with 16 bases between the two germline ends. Germline loops: CDR1 MGHRA, CDR2 YSYEKL. CDR3 length: 14 residues. The chain's CDR3 is CASSPPGAEGKLFF. CDR3 DNA sequence: TGCGCCAGCAGCCCTCCGGGAGCAGAGGGAAAACTGTTTTTT.

This chain's CDR3 is CASSFGSYEQYV. The CDR3 DNA is TGTGCCAGCAGTTTTGGGTCATACGAGCAGTACGTC. The chain combines TRBV28 with TRBJ2-7; no definite D call. Germline V lookup: CDR1 MDHEN, CDR2 SYDVKM. Between the trimmed V and J ends, which lost 3 bases and 4 bases, there was a span of 7 bases. The CDR3 is 12 amino acids.

In its sample, this clonotype was seen many times. This chain connects TRBV20-1 to TRBJ2-7; a possible D gene is TRBD1 (5 bases). The V and J ends lost 6 bases and 0 bases respectively, with 18 bases between them. Germline V gene sequence: CDR1 DFQATT, CDR2 SNEGSKA (reference sequence). This CDR3 comprises 15 residues. The CDR3 is CSATPGQGSSYEQYV. CDR3 DNA: TGCAGTGCAACTCCCGGGCAGGGAAGCTCCTACGAGCAGTACGTC.

This rearrangement joins TRBV28 to TRBJ2-7, with 7 bases that match TRBD1. Germline assignment: CDR1 MDHEN and CDR2 SYDVKM. The V segment lost 5 bases and the J segment 2 bases; nucleotides outside the gene matches: 6. The CDR3 totals 14 residues. The CDR3 reads CASSPGTEPYEQYV. CDR3 bases: TGTGCCAGCAGTCCCGGGACAGAGCCCTACGAGCAGTACGTC.

This clonotype was detected ten times or more. J is TRBJ2-3 and V is TRBV15, with TRBD2 matching over 7 bases. V gave up 8 bases and J gave up 2 bases; unmatched junction bases: 13. The CDR3 length is 16 residues. The germline V gene has CDR1 LNHNV and CDR2 YYDKDF (reference sequence). CDR3 sequence (DNA): TGTGCCACCGGACGCGAGAGACTAGCCCTCACAGATACGCAGTATTTT. Protein sequence: CATGRERLALTDTQYF.

This clonotype was seen ten or more times. The chain has TRBV18 and TRBJ1-5, with unresolved D. There are 14 residues in the CDR3. V shed 3 bases and J shed 5 bases, with 11 bases lying between them. The V gene's germline CDR1 is KGHSH and CDR2 LQKENI. CDR3 residues: CASSPVASYQPQHF. CDR3 DNA: TGTGCCAGCTCACCGGTCGCTAGTTATCAGCCCCAGCATTTT.

This clonotype appeared a few times. The chain has TRBV2 and TRBJ1-2; possible D gene TRBD1, 6 bases. Germline CDR1 and CDR2: SNHLY and FYNNEI. V was clipped by 9 bases and J by 3 bases, with 14 bases between them. The length of the CDR3 is 13 residues. CDR3 protein: CARRPGVDYGYTF. The CDR3 bases are TGTGCCAGGCGGCCAGGGGTCGACTATGGCTACACCTTC.

This clonotype was seen repeatedly, ten times or more. The CDR3 nucleotides are TGCAGTGCTAGAGTGGGCCTCAGGAACACCGGGGAGCTGTTTTTT. Translating gives CSARVGLRNTGELFF. This rearrangement joins TRBV20-1 to TRBJ2-2, with unresolved D. Looked up from germline, CDR1 is DFQATT and CDR2 is SNEGSKA (reference sequence). Trimming left V 1 base short and J 1 base short, with 10 bases between. This CDR3 contains 15 residues.

The rearrangement links TRBV28 to TRBJ1-2, with D perhaps matching TRBD1 (5 bases). Trimming removed 4 bases at V and 4 bases at J, with 16 bases between. The CDR3 extends over 15 amino acids. Germline loops: CDR1 MDHEN, CDR2 SYDVKM. This chain's CDR3 is CASSYSGGARYGYTF. In DNA, the CDR3 is TGTGCCAGCAGTTACTCAGGAGGGGCGCGCTATGGCTACACCTTC.

About this clonotype itself: A much more abundant neighbour one base away suggests this may be a read error. The chain recombines TRBV6-1 with TRBJ2-1; the match to TRBD1 covers 7 bases. This CDR3 contains 16 residues. CDR1 MNHNS and CDR2 SASEGT come from the germline V gene. Losses at the gene ends were 6 bases for V and 4 bases for J; bases not matched to a gene: 12. CDR3 in amino acids: CASSRGQEVPYNEQFF. The CDR3 DNA sequence: TGTGCCAGCAGCCGCGGACAGGAGGTACCTTACAATGAGCAGTTCTTC.

This clonotype was picked up many times. The genes are TRBV6-6 and TRBJ2-5; tentatively, D is TRBD1 or TRBD2 (5 bases each). The CDR3 has 14 residues. Trimming stripped 0 bases from V and 4 bases from J, with 9 bases between. Germline assignment: CDR1 MNHNY and CDR2 SVGAGI (reference sequence). For the CDR3, the DNA is TGTGCCAGCAGTTACTCTATGAGGGGAGAGACCCAGTACTTC. As protein: CASSYSMRGETQYF.